Included here is one T cell receptor beta chain sequence, with context. It lacks a known antigen. Base qualities are not provided; no much larger clone lies one nucleotide away. The data originate from a study of OX40 agonist ivuxolimab in advanced cancers. Describing the broader study: The costimulatory receptor OX40 (CD134) was targeted by ivuxolimab, a fully human IgG2 agonistic monoclonal antibody. Intravenous ivuxolimab was administered to patients every 2 weeks at six dose levels: 0.01, 0.1, 0.3, 1.5, 3 and 10 mg/kg. Of the 50 or so patients in dose escalation, about 20 had hepatocellular carcinoma, about 15 had melanoma, 9 had renal cell carcinoma and 9 had head and neck cancer. In the dose-escalation cohort, 82.7% of patients were male, and the mean age was approximately 55 years, with a range of about 23 to 85. Prior anti-PD-1, anti-PD-L1 or anti-CTLA-4 therapy was permitted, and approximately 40% of dose-escalation patients had received checkpoint inhibitors. Three dose-escalation patients achieved partial responses, one with hepatocellular carcinoma and two with cutaneous melanoma. The point of sequencing TCRbeta in the periphery was to test whether ivuxolimab changed TCR sequence diversity and drove clonal T-cell expansion. The monotherapy dose-escalation portion (N of about 57 patients) of the phase I ivuxolimab trial is reported in the paper. Study-wide findings and limitations: Low levels of normalized T-cell clonal expansion were also seen in some patients who did not respond. After ivuxolimab, expanded clones were on average more numerous among CD8+ T cells than among CD4+ T cells. Clonal expansion of both CD4+ and CD8+ blood T cells was observed from baseline to week 6 at doses 0.1 to 3.0 mg/kg. In the 0.1-3.0 mg/kg groups, partial responders were among the patients with the lowest normalized peripheral clonal expansion, particularly in CD8+ T cells. The antigen specificity of the peripheral T cells that underwent clonal expansion was not determined.

Genomic DNA was isolated from the sorted cells so that the TCRbeta CDR3 region could be sequenced. The immunoSEQ Assay was used to sequence the TCRbeta CDR3 regions. TCRdb limited this immuneACCESS table to in-frame rearrangements with V and J called. A share of clones is missing; checked studies link under half to unresolved V genes, and the rest is unexplained. This sample gives roughly 35,000 clones in total; roughly three quarters of them show up just once. Around 10% of the sample belongs to the ten largest clones. Including the terminal cysteine and phenylalanine, the CDR3 comprises 16 residues. Only the CDR3 DNA stays, 48 bases, in frame from base 1. Based on the germline V gene, the CDR1 and CDR2 sequences are SNHLY and FYNNEI. V sheds 2 bases and J sheds 0 bases, leaving 12 bases between their ends. The trial excluded patients who had a history of autoimmune disease or who were on systemic immunosuppression. Peripheral blood for TCR sequencing was collected from all dose cohorts at baseline, on cycle 4 day 1, and on cycle 7 day 1. The samples were taken from a phase I, first-in-human, multicenter, open-label dose-escalation trial of ivuxolimab. Adults with locally advanced or metastatic head and neck squamous cell, hepatocellular, melanoma or renal cell carcinoma were enrolled in the trial. Before TCR sequencing, CD4+ and CD8+ T cells were separately sorted from peripheral blood.

Sequenced here: CD4+ or CD8+ T cells sorted from blood, sampled in a trial of the OX40 agonist ivuxolimab. The chain is made from TRBV2 and TRBJ2-3; the D gene lacks a confident call. The TCR was taken from an adult with an advanced solid tumor such as melanoma, head and neck, liver or kidney cancer. The CDR3 protein sequence reads: CASSEWKGASTDTQYF. In nucleotide form, the sequence is TGTGCCAGCAGTGAATGGAAGGGTGCTAGCACAGATACGCAGTATTTT.